These 13 T cell receptor beta chains came from one sample sequenced in a study of T cell responses to AZD1222 COVID-19 vaccine. Libraries were prepared by immunoSEQ multiplex PCR; TCRdb keeps only in-frame clonotypes and omits some of them. The sample consists of around 210,000 clones, about 95% of them appearing once. This sample comprised peripheral blood, obtained 28 days after the second dose of the MenACWY control vaccine. These receptors were taken from an adult who received the MenACWY meningococcal vaccine as a control.

The chain recombines TRBV28 with TRBJ2-3, with D tentatively TRBD2 (5 bases). CDR3 size: 13 residues. The germline V gene encodes CDR1 MDHEN and CDR2 SYDVKM. V gave up 10 bases and J gave up 2 bases, with 13 bases separating them. The DNA for the CDR3 is TGTGCCACCCGCCAAGCGGCCACAGATACGCAGTATTTT. This gives the protein CATRQAATDTQYF.

The rearrangement joins TRBV5-6 to TRBJ1-4; 7 bases agree with TRBD1. From germline, CDR1 is SGHDT and CDR2 YYEEEE. After removal of 4 bases from V and 0 bases from J, the junction contained 9 bases not matched to a gene. This CDR3 comprises 17 residues. Here the CDR3 reads CASSLTGTLATNEKLFF. CDR3 coding DNA: TGTGCCAGCAGCCTGACAGGGACTCTCGCAACTAATGAAAAACTGTTTTTT.

This clone occurred once. This rearrangement joins TRBV4-2 to TRBJ2-2; D remains ambiguous. Germline V gene lookup returns CDR1 LGHNA and CDR2 YNFKEQ. Trimming left V 1 base short and J 6 bases short, with 21 bases between. The CDR3 consists of 18 residues. The chain's CDR3 is CASSQGWSWAEAAGELFF. DNA of the CDR3: TGTGCCAGCAGCCAAGGGTGGTCGTGGGCAGAGGCCGCCGGGGAGCTGTTTTTT.

V gene TRBV9 combines with J gene TRBJ1-1, with D possibly being TRBD1 (5 bases). Between the trimmed V and J ends, which lost 3 bases and 0 bases, there was a span of 15 bases. The germline gives CDR1 SGDLS, CDR2 YYNGEE. The length of the CDR3 is 16 residues. CDR3 nucleotides: TGTGCCAGCAGCGCCGGGGCGTCGCACATGAACACTGAAGCTTTCTTT. The encoded protein is CASSAGASHMNTEAFF.

The rearrangement links TRBV11-2 to TRBJ2-3; D possibly matches TRBD1 or TRBD2 (6 bases each). The V end lost 5 bases, the J end lost 0 bases, and 15 bases lay between the germline ends. In germline, CDR1 is SGHAT, CDR2 FQNNGV. The CDR3 is 16 residues long. CDR3 DNA: TGTGCCAGCAGCCGACGGGGGCGGGAAAGCACAGATACGCAGTATTTT. Protein sequence: CASSRRGRESTDTQYF.

V and J are TRBV19 and TRBJ1-1; D may be TRBD1 (5 bases). The CDR3 length is 13 residues. Trimming pared 4 bases from V and 3 bases from J, leaving 9 bases between. The germline V gene encodes CDR1 LNHDA and CDR2 SQIVND (reference sequence). This CDR3 reads CASSTGLHTEAFF. The CDR3 DNA sequence: TGTGCCAGTAGTACGGGACTACACACTGAAGCTTTCTTT.

The J gene is TRBJ1-2, the V gene TRBV7-9, with a tentative D call TRBD1 (6 bases). Trimming shortened V by 2 bases and J by 6 bases, and 10 bases separated the two germline ends. The CDR3 sequence is 13 residues long. Germline V gene sequence: CDR1 SEHNR, CDR2 FQNEAQ (reference sequence). Here the CDR3 reads CASSLPGAHGYTF. Here the CDR3 DNA reads TGTGCCAGCAGCTTACCAGGGGCCCATGGCTACACCTTC. Using reference TRBV7-9 and TRBJ1-2 for the parts outside the CDR3, the full variable domain is DTGVSQNPRHKITKRGQNVTFRCDPISEHNRLYWYRQTLGQGPEFLTYFQNEAQLEKSRLLSDRFSAERPKGSFSTLEIQRTEQGDSAMYLCASSLPGAHGYTFGSGTRLTVV.

The genes are TRBV28 and TRBJ2-1; no clear D. Germline values: CDR1 MDHEN, CDR2 SYDVKM. Trimming removed 5 bases from V and 6 bases from J, with 17 bases in between. This CDR3 contains 15 residues. CDR3 amino acids: CASSTFKKAGNEQFF. CDR3 sequence (DNA): TGTGCCAGCAGTACCTTCAAAAAGGCAGGCAATGAGCAGTTCTTC. The full variable domain, with the rest looked up from reference TRBV28 and TRBJ2-1, is DVKVTQSSRYLVKRTGEKVFLECVQDMDHENMFWYRQDPGLGLRLIYFSYDVKMKEKGDIPEGYSVSREKKERFSLILESASTNQTSMYLCASSTFKKAGNEQFFGPGTRLTVL.

The J gene is TRBJ1-1, the V gene TRBV7-9; D gene uncertain. The ends were cut back, 2 bases at V and 3 bases at J, with 19 bases in the middle. Per germline, CDR1 SEHNR and CDR2 FQNEAQ (reference sequence). The CDR3 runs 17 residues. In nucleotides, the CDR3 is TGTGCCAGCAGCTTAACGGGCCCTCCGGGTTGGGACACTGAAGCTTTCTTT. Protein product: CASSLTGPPGWDTEAFF.

The CDR3 DNA reads TGTGCCAGCAGTCCCCGAGCGGGCGTTAATGAAAAACTGTTTTTT. Its protein is CASSPRAGVNEKLFF. The chain has TRBV6-5 and TRBJ1-4; D not certain. The CDR3 consists of 15 residues. Germline V lookup: CDR1 MNHEY, CDR2 SVGAGI. The germline V and J ends were trimmed by 5 bases and 4 bases, with 14 bases remaining between them.

In its sample, this clone was seen once. At one of its ends the junction is not consistent with the germline gene, which may arise from a read error. The genes are TRBV29-1 and TRBJ2-1, with a tentative D call TRBD2 (7 bases). The germline V gene encodes CDR1 SQVTM and CDR2 ANQGSEA. This CDR3 region has 13 residues. The CDR3 is CSVVLTDVEGGIF. The CDR3, as DNA: TGCAGCGTCGTACTTACCGACGTCGAGGGGGGGATCTTC.

This rearrangement joins TRBV7-2 to TRBJ1-2; 7 bases align to TRBD1. Germline lookup yields CDR1 SGHTA and CDR2 FQGNSA. The CDR3 is 15 residues long. Losses at the gene ends were 5 bases for V and 5 bases for J; bases not matched to a gene: 11. The CDR3 reads CASSQPTGSRYGYTF. The CDR3 DNA is TGTGCCAGCAGCCAACCGACAGGGTCCCGGTATGGCTACACCTTC.

The V call is TRBV18, the J call TRBJ2-1; TRBD1 matches 7 bases. From germline, CDR1 is KGHSH and CDR2 LQKENI. V lost 3 bases, J lost 8 bases, and 10 bases stayed unmatched. The CDR3 is 15 amino acids. CDR3 residues: CASSPLQGSGDEQFF. CDR3 coding DNA: TGTGCCAGCTCACCTTTACAGGGGAGTGGCGATGAGCAGTTCTTC.